These 13 T cell receptor beta chains were all obtained from the same sample, sequenced in a study of blood T cell repertoires in COVID-19. Clones were sequenced by immunoSEQ multiplex PCR, and TCRdb holds only the in-frame ones, with some missing. The sample has some 250,000 clones; approximately 90% are singletons. Sequences were obtained from PBMCs or T cells enriched from blood (not recorded which). These receptors were collected from a man aged 18 to 29 who had recovered from COVID-19.

This chain joins TRBV28 and TRBJ1-5, with unresolved D. CDR1 and CDR2 from the germline V gene are MDHEN and SYDVKM. The CDR3 loop spans 14 amino acids. V was shortened by 5 bases and J by 4 bases, with 12 bases between the two germline ends. The CDR3 nucleotides read TGTGCCAGCAGTGCGCCGGGTGGGAATCAGCCCCAGCATTTT. It codes for CASSAPGGNQPQHF. The whole variable domain, remainder taken from reference TRBV28 and TRBJ1-5, is DVKVTQSSRYLVKRTGEKVFLECVQDMDHENMFWYRQDPGLGLRLIYFSYDVKMKEKGDIPEGYSVSREKKERFSLILESASTNQTSMYLCASSAPGGNQPQHFGDGTRLSIL.

J is TRBJ2-1 and V is TRBV24-1; 10 bases fit TRBD1. CDR1 is KGHDR, CDR2 SFDVKD, per germline. The ends lost 2 bases at V and 3 bases at J; junction bases unmatched: 6. The CDR3 spans 17 residues. CDR3 coding DNA: TGTGCCACCAGTGATTCGGGACAGGGGCCTCACTACAATGAGCAGTTCTTC. Its protein product is CATSDSGQGPHYNEQFF.

The V gene is TRBV6-5, the J gene TRBJ2-7; a possible D gene is TRBD2 (5 bases). Trimming removed 2 bases from V and 7 bases from J, with 15 bases in between. Germline CDR1 MNHEY, CDR2 SVGAGI. This CDR3 is 14 amino acids long. CDR3 region: CASSYEGRTGEQYF. In DNA form, the CDR3 reads TGTGCCAGCAGTTACGAAGGACGGACTGGGGAGCAGTACTTC.

This chain connects TRBV28 to TRBJ2-1, with TRBD1 matching 7 bases. Germline V gene sequence: CDR1 MDHEN, CDR2 SYDVKM. The CDR3 consists of 17 residues. V shed 4 bases and J 1 base; nucleotides not matched to a gene: 10. The CDR3 region has the DNA TGTGCCAGCAGTTCCCCTGGGGACAGCCGGTCCTACAATGAGCAGTTCTTC. Translating gives CASSSPGDSRSYNEQFF.

The chain carries TRBV10-1 and TRBJ2-4; D possibly corresponds to TRBD2 (6 bases). Per germline, CDR1 WNHNN and CDR2 SYGVQD (reference sequence). Trimming stripped 10 bases from V and 1 base from J, with 17 bases between. The CDR3 length is 15 residues. CDR3 coding DNA: TGCGCCACCAGACTAGTGATAGTGGCCAAAAACATTCAGTACTTC. It yields the protein CATRLVIVAKNIQYF.

This chain links TRBV7-2 with TRBJ2-1; TRBD2 matches 11 bases. CDR1 is SGHTA, CDR2 FQGNSA, per germline. Losses at the gene ends were 2 bases for V and 3 bases for J; bases not matched to a gene: 9. The CDR3 spans 18 residues. CDR3 coding DNA: TGTGCCAGCAGCTTATTCATTCCGGGACTAGCGGTCTACAATGAGCAGTTCTTC. It yields the protein CASSLFIPGLAVYNEQFF.

CDR3 sequence (DNA): TGCGCCAGCAGCCCGGGCCGGGACAGGGGTGGTGGCAATCAGCCCCAGCATTTT. Its translation: CASSPGRDRGGGNQPQHF. The rearrangement uses TRBV5-1 and TRBJ1-5, with 10 positions matching TRBD1. CDR3 length: 18 residues. Germline CDR1 and CDR2: SGHRS and YFSETQ. V lost 4 bases to trimming and J lost 2 bases; unmatched junction nucleotides: 12.

This sequence joins TRBV20-1 and TRBJ1-1, with TRBD1 matching over 7 bases. Germline lookup yields CDR1 DFQATT and CDR2 SNEGSKA (reference sequence). V was clipped by 3 bases and J by 2 bases; unmatched bases: 9. The CDR3 is made up of 15 amino acids. The CDR3 DNA follows: TGCAGTGCTAGTACCGGGACAGTTGCCAACACTGAAGCTTTCTTT. Protein sequence: CSASTGTVANTEAFF.

This clone has a single count. The chain joins TRBV5-5 to TRBJ2-7; weak D call: TRBD2 (5 bases). V lost 0 bases to trimming and J lost 5 bases, with 12 bases between them. Per the germline V gene, CDR1 is SGHKS and CDR2 is YYEKEE (reference sequence). There are 14 residues in the CDR3. The chain's CDR3 is CASSLVGERHEQYF. The CDR3 nucleotides are TGTGCCAGCAGCTTGGTCGGGGAAAGGCACGAGCAGTACTTC. The full variable domain, in which reference TRBV5-5 and TRBJ2-7 provide the parts outside the CDR3, is DAGVTQSPTHLIKTRGQQVTLRCSPISGHKSVSWYQQVLGQGPQFIFQYYEKEERGRGNFPDRFSARQFPNYSSELNVNALLLGDSALYLCASSLVGERHEQYFGPGTRLTVT.

The chain links TRBV3-1 (or the pseudogene TRBV3-2) to TRBJ1-2, with a tentative D call TRBD1 (5 bases). This CDR3 spans 15 amino acids. Trimming shortened V by 4 bases and J by 5 bases, and 17 bases separated the two germline ends. CDR1 is LGHDT and CDR2 is YNNKEL in the germline V gene (reference sequence). The CDR3 DNA reads TGTGCCAGCAGCCTTCAGGGACTCGATCGTTATGGCTACACCTTC. The encoded protein is CASSLQGLDRYGYTF.

The chain joins TRBV18 to TRBJ2-5; 8 bases are shared with TRBD2. The CDR3 spans 16 residues. Trimming at V came to 6 bases and at J to 5 bases, leaving 14 bases not matched to a gene. The V gene's germline CDR1 is KGHSH and CDR2 LQKENI. The CDR3 region has the DNA TGTGCCAGCTCCCCAGGGGATGGACTAGCCCTGGAGACCCAGTACTTC. Encoded protein: CASSPGDGLALETQYF.

The chain uses TRBV27 and TRBJ1-4; D is possibly TRBD1 (6 bases). The germline CDR1 and CDR2 sequences are MNHEY and SMNVEV (reference sequence). The CDR3 is 14 residues long. The V gene lost 5 bases and the J gene lost 3 bases, with 10 bases spanning the gap. CDR3 loop: CASSPGTSNEKLFF. CDR3 coding DNA: TGTGCCAGCAGTCCCGGGACATCTAATGAAAAACTGTTTTTT.

The chain links TRBV28 to TRBJ1-5; no firm D call. Germline V CDR1 and CDR2: MDHEN, SYDVKM. V lost 5 bases to trimming and J lost 3 bases, with 8 bases between them. The CDR3 runs to 13 residues. The CDR3 DNA reads as TGTGCCAGCAGTCCCGGGAACAATCAGCCCCAGCATTTT. Protein product: CASSPGNNQPQHF.